The 14 T cell receptor beta chains below come from one sample, sequenced in a study of shared clonotypes between healthy human individuals. Data came from immunoSEQ multiplex PCR; TCRdb stores just in-frame clones and leaves some out. The sample has more than 2 million clones, about 94% seen once. As defined, naive CD8 cells were CD45RO-negative and positively selected for CCR7, with terminally differentiated effector memory CD45RA+ cells excluded. The sequencing input was naive CD8+ T cells sorted from blood. These TCRs come from a man aged 18 to 29 in good health.

This sequence joins TRBV10-2 and TRBJ1-4, with 11 bases that match TRBD1. J was trimmed by 6 bases and V by 1 base; bases with no gene match: 1. From germline, CDR1 is WSHSY and CDR2 SAAADI. The CDR3 covers 15 residues. The CDR3, as DNA: TGCGCCAGCAGTGAGTTGGGACAGGGGGATGAAAAACTGTTTTTT. Protein sequence: CASSELGQGDEKLFF.

The V call is TRBV6-5, the J call TRBJ2-5; weak D call: TRBD1 (6 bases). CDR1 is MNHEY, CDR2 SVGAGI, per germline. The CDR3 has 14 residues. With 5 bases removed from V and 4 bases from J, the gap between germline ends came to 14 bases. CDR3 sequence reads: CASSPGHTRETQYF. In DNA form, the CDR3 reads TGTGCCAGCAGTCCGGGACACACCCGAGAGACCCAGTACTTC.

The chain couples TRBV9 to TRBJ1-2, with D tentatively TRBD1 (6 bases). This CDR3 spans 15 amino acids. Germline CDR1 SGDLS, CDR2 YYNGEE. V was clipped by 0 bases and J by 3 bases, with 12 bases between them. CDR3 bases: TGTGCCAGCAGCGTAGAGTCGGCAGGGGACTATGGCTACACCTTC. Translation: CASSVESAGDYGYTF.

This chain uses TRBV19 with TRBJ2-7, with D possibly being TRBD2 (6 bases). V lost 3 bases and J lost 2, with 11 bases in between. CDR1 LNHDA and CDR2 SQIVND come from the germline V gene (reference sequence). This CDR3 is built from 14 residues. The CDR3 region is CASSIGLAPYEQYF. CDR3 in DNA: TGTGCCAGTAGTATTGGGCTAGCGCCCTACGAGCAGTACTTC.

The chain joins TRBV30 to TRBJ2-6; D is possibly TRBD1 (8 bases). Trimming took 7 bases from V and 0 from J, leaving 19 bases between them. Germline values: CDR1 GTSNPN, CDR2 SVGIG (reference sequence). This CDR3 region has 17 residues. CDR3 amino acids: CASAQTGDYSGANVLTF. The CDR3 DNA is TGTGCCTCCGCCCAGACAGGGGACTACTCTGGGGCCAACGTCCTGACTTTC.

Concerning this clone: The same CDR3 is also encoded by other DNA sequences in this sample. CDR3 protein: CASSFGGSTDTQYF. The CDR3 DNA reads TGTGCCAGCAGTTTCGGCGGAAGCACAGATACGCAGTATTTT. This sequence joins TRBV27 and TRBJ2-3; D not resolved. The CDR3 consists of 14 residues. CDR1 MNHEY and CDR2 SMNVEV come from the germline V gene (reference sequence). V lost 3 bases, J lost 0 bases, and 7 bases lay in between.

This chain uses TRBV4-1 with TRBJ1-1; the D gene is possibly TRBD1 (5 bases). Germline CDR1 MGHRA, CDR2 YSYEKL. The CDR3 is 16 amino acids. The V end was cut by 4 bases, the J end by 3 bases, with 18 bases between. The DNA of the CDR3 is TGCGCCAGCAGCCCTTTAGGAATCAGGGAGGACACTGAAGCTTTCTTT. As protein: CASSPLGIREDTEAFF.

This chain joins TRBV6-6 and TRBJ2-7; D may match TRBD1 or TRBD2 (5 bases each). The CDR3 runs 16 residues. Trimming pared 0 bases from V and 3 bases from J, leaving 15 bases between. Germline CDR1 MNHNY, CDR2 SVGAGI (reference sequence). CDR3 coding DNA: TGTGCCAGCAGTTACTCGATCAACGGGGCGAGCTACGAGCAGTACTTC. Protein product: CASSYSINGASYEQYF.

The V and J genes are TRBV4-1 and TRBJ2-2; D ambiguous. The germline V gene has CDR1 MGHRA and CDR2 YSYEKL. CDR3 length: 15 residues. The ends were cut back, 0 bases at V and 4 bases at J, with 9 bases in the middle. For the CDR3, the DNA is TGCGCCAGCAGCCAAGATTCCTGGGTCACCGGGGAGCTGTTTTTT. This translates into CASSQDSWVTGELFF.

The genes are TRBV4-1 and TRBJ1-1; 7 nucleotides line up with TRBD1. Germline assignment: CDR1 MGHRA and CDR2 YSYEKL. This CDR3 is 19 amino acids long. Germline trimming cut 3 bases from V and 1 base from J; bases unmatched to any gene: 17. Here the CDR3 DNA reads TGCGCCAGCAGCCATCAATCACAGGGGATCTGGGGGTCGAACACTGAAGCTTTCTTT. This encodes CASSHQSQGIWGSNTEAFF.

The rearrangement links TRBV5-6 to TRBJ2-3; D may be TRBD1 (6 bases). The CDR3 runs to 16 residues. Germline assignment: CDR1 SGHDT and CDR2 YYEEEE. V was cut by 4 bases and J by 4 bases, with 19 bases left in between. The CDR3 protein is CASSALGAGVADTQYF. The CDR3 DNA sequence: TGTGCCAGCAGCGCCTTGGGGGCAGGGGTGGCAGATACGCAGTATTTT.

The chain carries TRBV25-1 and TRBJ2-5; D uncertain. Germline-derived CDR1 and CDR2 are MGHDK and SYGVNS. The length of the CDR3 is 13 residues. Trimming stripped 2 bases from V and 4 bases from J, with 8 bases between. The CDR3 sequence: CASSEPVGETQYF. The CDR3 bases are TGTGCCAGCAGTGAACCGGTCGGAGAGACCCAGTACTTC.

This rearrangement joins TRBV14 to TRBJ2-1; no reliable D call. Deletions cut 1 base from V and 2 bases from J, with 12 bases between. Germline V gene sequence: CDR1 SGHDN, CDR2 FVKESK. The CDR3 runs 16 residues. Here the CDR3 DNA reads TGTGCCAGCAGCCAAGGAGAAGAAGGAGCCTACAATGAGCAGTTCTTC. This codes for CASSQGEEGAYNEQFF.

V gene TRBV4-2 combines with J gene TRBJ2-4; no clear D. This CDR3 spans 15 amino acids. Trimming removed 0 bases from V and 0 bases from J, with 6 bases in between. Germline V gene data show CDR1 as LGHNA and CDR2 as YNFKEQ. CDR3 sequence (DNA): TGTGCCAGCAGCCAAGAAGGCGAAGCCAAAAACATTCAGTACTTC. Translation: CASSQEGEAKNIQYF.